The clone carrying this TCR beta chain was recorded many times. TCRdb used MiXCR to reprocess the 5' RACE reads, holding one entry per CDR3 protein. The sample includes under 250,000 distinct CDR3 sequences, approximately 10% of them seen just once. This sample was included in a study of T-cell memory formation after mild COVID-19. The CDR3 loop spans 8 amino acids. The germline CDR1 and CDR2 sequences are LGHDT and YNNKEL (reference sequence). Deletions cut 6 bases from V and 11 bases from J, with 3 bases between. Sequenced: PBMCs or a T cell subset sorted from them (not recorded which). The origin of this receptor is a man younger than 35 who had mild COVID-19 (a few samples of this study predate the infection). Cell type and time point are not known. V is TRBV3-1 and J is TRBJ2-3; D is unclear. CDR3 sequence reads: CASREQYF. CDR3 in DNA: TGTGCCAGCAGGGAGCAGTATTTT.